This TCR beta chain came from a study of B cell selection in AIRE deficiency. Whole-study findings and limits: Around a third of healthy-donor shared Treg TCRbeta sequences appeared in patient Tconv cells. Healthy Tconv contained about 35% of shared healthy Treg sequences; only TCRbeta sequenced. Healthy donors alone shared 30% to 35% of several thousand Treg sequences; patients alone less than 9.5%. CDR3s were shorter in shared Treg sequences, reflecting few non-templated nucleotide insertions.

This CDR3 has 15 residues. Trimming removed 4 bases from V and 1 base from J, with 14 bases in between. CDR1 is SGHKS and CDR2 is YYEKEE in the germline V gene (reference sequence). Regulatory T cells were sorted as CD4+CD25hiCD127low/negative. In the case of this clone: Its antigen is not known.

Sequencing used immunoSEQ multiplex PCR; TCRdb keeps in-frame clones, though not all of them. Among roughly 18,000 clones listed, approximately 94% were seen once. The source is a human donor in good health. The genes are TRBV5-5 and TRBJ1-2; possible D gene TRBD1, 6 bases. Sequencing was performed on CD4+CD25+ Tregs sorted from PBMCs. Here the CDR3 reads CASSPGQSFNYGYTF. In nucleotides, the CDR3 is TGTGCCAGCAGCCCTGGACAGTCGTTTAACTATGGCTACACCTTC.